The 14 T cell receptor beta chains in this list originate from one sample, sequenced in a study of T cells in Graves' hyperthyroidism and ophthalmopathy. TCR beta CDR3 regions were amplified from RNA transcripts. Using the HTBI primer set, a first-round RT-PCR was run on the TCR CDR3. TCRdb re-analysed the multiplex PCR reads in MiXCR, keeping a single row per CDR3 protein. The sample records 550,000 to 800,000 distinct CDR3 sequences, roughly 17% being singletons. The specimen sequenced was blood. These receptors were collected from a man in his fifties or sixties with Graves' hyperthyroidism.

This clonotype was observed a handful of times. J is TRBJ2-3 and V is TRBV29-1, with D perhaps TRBD1 or TRBD2 (5 bases each). Trimming took 5 bases from V and 1 from J, leaving 19 bases between them. This CDR3 has 16 residues. The V gene's germline CDR1 is SQVTM and CDR2 ANQGSEA. Written as DNA, the CDR3 is TGCAGCGTTATAGAGGGGTACGGTTGGGGCACAGATACGCAGTATTTT. This encodes CSVIEGYGWGTDTQYF.

Many counts were recorded for this clonotype. The chain uses TRBV6-5 and TRBJ1-6; a possible D gene is TRBD1 (5 bases). In germline, CDR1 is MNHEY, CDR2 SVGAGI. With 0 bases removed from V and 4 bases from J, the gap between germline ends came to 10 bases. The CDR3 length is 16 residues. The chain's CDR3 is CASSYSPTEYNSPLHF. The CDR3 bases are TGTGCCAGCAGTTACTCGCCGACAGAATATAATTCACCCCTCCACTTT.

The chain joins TRBV2 to TRBJ2-2; D could derive from TRBD1 or TRBD2 (5 bases each). CDR3 size: 14 residues. V was pared by 6 bases and J by 2 bases, with 10 bases between. Germline V gene data show CDR1 as SNHLY and CDR2 as FYNNEI. The CDR3 is CASRGELNTGELFF. The CDR3 DNA reads as TGTGCCAGCAGGGGGGAGTTAAACACCGGGGAGCTGTTTTTT.

The chain links TRBV28 to TRBJ2-3, with D perhaps TRBD2 (7 bases). CDR3 length equals 14 residues. V was pared by 6 bases and J by 3 bases, with 13 bases between. CDR1 and CDR2 (germline): MDHEN, SYDVKM. The CDR3 coding sequence is TGTGCCAGCAGAGGGGGGGCCACGACAGATACGCAGTATTTT. This encodes CASRGGATTDTQYF. Supplemented by reference TRBV28 and TRBJ2-3, the full variable domain reads DVKVTQSSRYLVKRTGEKVFLECVQDMDHENMFWYRQDPGLGLRLIYFSYDVKMKEKGDIPEGYSVSREKKERFSLILESASTNQTSMYLCASRGGATTDTQYFGPGTRLTVL.

The chain links TRBV4-1 to TRBJ2-3, with 8 bases fitting TRBD2. Germline CDR1 reads MGHRA; CDR2 reads YSYEKL. The CDR3 loop spans 17 amino acids. The V gene end was trimmed by 1 base and the J gene end by 2 bases; junction bases not matched to a gene: 8. In DNA, the CDR3 is TGCGCCAGCAGCCAAGCACTAGCGGCCTCATTCACAGATACGCAGTATTTT. Residues: CASSQALAASFTDTQYF.

This clonotype has only a few counts. V and J are TRBV20-1 and TRBJ2-1; 9 bases match TRBD2. The CDR3 length is 15 residues. Per the germline V gene, CDR1 is DFQATT and CDR2 is SNEGSKA (reference sequence). V gave up 0 bases and J gave up 8 bases; unmatched junction bases: 8. CDR3 nucleotide sequence: TGCAGTGCTAGAGATCTGGGGACTAGCAGTGATGAGCAGTTCTTC. It is translated as CSARDLGTSSDEQFF.

This clonotype was observed at least ten times. The chain couples TRBV28 to TRBJ1-1, with D possibly matching TRBD1 (6 bases). This CDR3 is 17 amino acids long. Germline V gives CDR1 MDHEN, CDR2 SYDVKM. V was trimmed by 1 base and J by 1 base, leaving 16 bases between them. In DNA, the CDR3 is TGTGCCAGCAGTTTATTACCCGGCCAGGGACAGAACACTGAAGCTTTCTTT. This codes for CASSLLPGQGQNTEAFF. The full variable domain, completed using reference TRBV28 and TRBJ1-1, is DVKVTQSSRYLVKRTGEKVFLECVQDMDHENMFWYRQDPGLGLRLIYFSYDVKMKEKGDIPEGYSVSREKKERFSLILESASTNQTSMYLCASSLLPGQGQNTEAFFGQGTRLTVV.

This rearrangement joins TRBV20-1 to TRBJ1-3; a possible D gene is TRBD1 (5 bases). V lost 4 bases to trimming and J lost 2 bases, with 12 bases between them. The germline V gene has CDR1 DFQATT and CDR2 SNEGSKA (reference sequence). The CDR3 runs 14 residues. CDR3 region: CSATPVGAGNTIYF. The CDR3 coding sequence is TGCAGTGCTACCCCCGTAGGGGCTGGAAACACCATATATTTT.

The chain employs TRBV6-1 and TRBJ2-1, with TRBD2 matching over 11 bases. The CDR3 runs 16 residues. The J segment lost 4 bases and the V segment lost 4 bases, leaving 6 bases of the junction unmatched. Per germline, CDR1 MNHNS and CDR2 SASEGT. This CDR3 is CASSVGLAGRYNEQFF. In nucleotides, the CDR3 is TGTGCCAGCAGTGTAGGACTAGCGGGTAGATACAATGAGCAGTTCTTC.

The chain uses TRBV18 and TRBJ1-1, with D tentatively TRBD1 (5 bases). Germline CDR1 is KGHSH and CDR2 is LQKENI. CDR3 length equals 15 residues. V was pared by 4 bases and J by 1 base, with 13 bases between. In DNA form, the CDR3 reads TGTGCCAGCTCACGGGGACGGGGAACGAACACTGAAGCTTTCTTT. It translates to CASSRGRGTNTEAFF.

The gene calls are TRBV7-2 and TRBJ1-4; unclear D gene. V was pared by 2 bases and J by 4 bases, with 5 bases between. This CDR3 contains 13 residues. Germline CDR1 and CDR2: SGHTA and FQGNSA. For the CDR3, the DNA is TGTGCCAGCAGCTTAACGGGTAATGAAAAACTGTTTTTT. This encodes CASSLTGNEKLFF. Full variable domain (remainder filled in from reference TRBV7-2 and TRBJ1-4): GAGVSQSPSNKVTEKGKDVELRCDPISGHTALYWYRQSLGQGLEFLIYFQGNSAPDKSGLPSDRFSAERTGGSVSTLTIQRTQQEDSAVYLCASSLTGNEKLFFGSGTQLSVL.

The V and J genes are TRBV19 and TRBJ2-7; TRBD1 matches at 10 bases. V trimming: 5 bases; J trimming: 4 bases; junction bases outside the gene matches: 17. Germline lookup yields CDR1 LNHDA and CDR2 SQIVND (reference sequence). The CDR3 has 18 amino acids. The DNA of the CDR3 is TGTGCCAGTAGTCCCGGGACAGGGGAGGGGAGAGGATCATACGAGCAGTACTTC. Encoded protein: CASSPGTGEGRGSYEQYF.

The CDR3 region is CSALPDRDYGYTF. CDR3 sequence (DNA): TGCAGTGCCTTACCAGACAGGGACTATGGCTACACCTTC. The genes are TRBV20-1 and TRBJ1-2; 7 bases agree with TRBD1. Trimming cost V 6 bases and J 3 bases; bases outside gene matches: 7. From germline, CDR1 is DFQATT and CDR2 SNEGSKA (reference sequence). The CDR3 totals 13 residues.

This chain links TRBV5-1 with TRBJ2-5, with TRBD2 identical over 12 bases. The CDR3 has 17 amino acids. Trimming cost V 2 bases and J 4 bases; bases outside gene matches: 9. In germline, CDR1 is SGHRS, CDR2 YFSETQ. The CDR3 protein is CASSFGLAGWGGETQYF. CDR3 nucleotide sequence: TGCGCCAGCAGCTTCGGACTAGCGGGATGGGGGGGAGAGACCCAGTACTTC.